This TCR beta chain was identified during a study of CD8+CD57+ T cells in acquired aplastic anemia. The patients chosen for sequencing had shown expansion of CD8+CD57+ cells (detected by flow cytometry). Trimming took off 6 bases at V and 7 bases at J, with 15 bases between the two ends. The CDR3 runs to 13 residues. Germline CDR1 SNHLY, CDR2 FYNNEI. This clonotype was picked up many times. CDR3 and TCR beta VDJ profiling relied on genomic DNA as the template. TCRdb passed the reads through MiXCR, listing each CDR3 protein once. The table lists approximately 190,000 distinct CDR3 sequences, approximately 50% of them singletons.

This clonotype was obtained from a human donor with aplastic anemia. The sequenced sample consisted of sorted CD4+, CD8+, or CD8+CD57+ T cells (not recorded which) from PBMCs. V usage is TRBV2 and J usage is TRBJ1-1, with a possible D match to TRBD1 (5 bases). This CDR3 reads CASRFDRIDEAFF. The CDR3 DNA reads TGTGCCAGCAGGTTCGACAGAATCGATGAAGCTTTCTTT.